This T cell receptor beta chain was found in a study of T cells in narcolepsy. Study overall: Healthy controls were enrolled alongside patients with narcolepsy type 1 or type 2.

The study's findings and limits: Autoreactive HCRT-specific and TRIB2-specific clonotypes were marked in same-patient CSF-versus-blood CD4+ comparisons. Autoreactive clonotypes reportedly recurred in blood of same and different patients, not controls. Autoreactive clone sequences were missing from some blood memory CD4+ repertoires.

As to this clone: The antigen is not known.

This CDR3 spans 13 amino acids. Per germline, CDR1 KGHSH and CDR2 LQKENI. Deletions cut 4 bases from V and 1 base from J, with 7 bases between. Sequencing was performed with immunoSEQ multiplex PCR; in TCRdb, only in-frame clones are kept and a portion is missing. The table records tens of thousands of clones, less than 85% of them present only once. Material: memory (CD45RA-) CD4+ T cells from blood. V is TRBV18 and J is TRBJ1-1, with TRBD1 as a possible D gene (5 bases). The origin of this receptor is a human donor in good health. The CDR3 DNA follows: TGTGCCAGCTCACAGGGGAGGAACACTGAAGCTTTCTTT. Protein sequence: CASSQGRNTEAFF.